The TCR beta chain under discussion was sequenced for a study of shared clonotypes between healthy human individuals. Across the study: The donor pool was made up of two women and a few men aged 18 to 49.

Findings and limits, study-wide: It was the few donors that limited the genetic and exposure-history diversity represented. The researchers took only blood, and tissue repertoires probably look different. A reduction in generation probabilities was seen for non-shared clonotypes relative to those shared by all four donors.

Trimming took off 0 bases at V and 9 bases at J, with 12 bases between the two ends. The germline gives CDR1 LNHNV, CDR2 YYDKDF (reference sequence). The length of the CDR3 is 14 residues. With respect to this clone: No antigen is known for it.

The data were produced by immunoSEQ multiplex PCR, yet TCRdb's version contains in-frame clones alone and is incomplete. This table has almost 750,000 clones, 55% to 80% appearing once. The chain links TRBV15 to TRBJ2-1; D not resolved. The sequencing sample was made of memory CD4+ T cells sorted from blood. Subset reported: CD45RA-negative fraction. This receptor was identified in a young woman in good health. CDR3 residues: CATSRDGPKGEQFF. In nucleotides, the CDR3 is TGTGCCACCAGCAGAGATGGGCCGAAAGGTGAGCAGTTCTTC.